This T cell receptor (beta chain) was found in a study of T cell repertoires in cytomegalovirus infection. Whole-study context: Alongside well-studied HLA-B-restricted CMV epitopes, recently identified HLA-C-restricted CMV epitopes were also used. It can be stated that public TCR beta signatures indicated CMV infection as well as a matching HLA type.

CDR3 length: 13 residues. V lost 3 bases, J lost 5 bases, and 10 bases lay in between. From germline, CDR1 is DFQATT and CDR2 SNEGSKA (reference sequence). Broader study findings: Within the response measured ex vivo, HLA-C-restricted CMV-specific TCR beta clonotypes were dominant.

TCRdb passed the reads through MiXCR, listing each CDR3 protein once. The sample holds under 850,000 distinct CDR3 sequences, around 30% seen once. Turning to this clonotype: The antigen is undetermined.

The sequence derives from a human donor in good health (CMV status not recorded). Some clones in this sample may be carry-over from other donors' samples. Sequencing used cultured PBMCs, obtained from culture after CMV antigen stimulation. J is TRBJ2-2 and V is TRBV20-1, with D uncertain. CDR3 in amino acids: CSARHAGTGELFF. As DNA, the CDR3 is TGCAGTGCTAGGCACGCTGGGACCGGGGAGCTGTTTTTT.